Listed here are 27 T cell receptor beta chains from one sample, sequenced in a study of breast tumors, draining lymph nodes, adjacent tissues. Samples came from axillary lymph nodes draining the breast cancer. TCRdb itself ran the multiplex PCR reads through MiXCR, one entry per CDR3 protein. The profile shows more than 100,000 distinct CDR3 sequences, 20% to 25% of them singletons. Sequenced sample: axillary lymph node tissue. The receptors stem from a female donor with breast cancer. Some clones in this sample may be carry-over from other donors' samples.

As for this clonotype: A much larger clone differs from this one at a single base, so this may be a read error. The J gene is TRBJ2-3, the V gene TRBV6-2 or TRBV6-3; D is ambiguous. This CDR3 region has 14 residues. The germline V gene has CDR1 MNHEY and CDR2 SVGEGT. V lost 4 bases, J lost 2 bases, and 10 bases lay in between. The CDR3 here is CASSLGGPTDTQYF. In nucleotides, the CDR3 is TGTGCCAGCAGTTTGGGCGGCCCCACAGATACGCAGTATTTT.

This clonotype showed up many times. The chain combines TRBV18 with TRBJ1-6; D remains unclear. The CDR3 totals 13 residues. With 8 bases removed from V and 9 bases from J, the gap between germline ends came to 14 bases. Germline V CDR1 and CDR2: KGHSH, LQKENI. The CDR3 DNA reads as TGTGCCAGCACGACTGCCTCAGGTTCACCCCTCCACTTT. Translation: CASTTASGSPLHF.

The chain uses TRBV9 and TRBJ2-3; D may correspond to TRBD1 or TRBD2 (5 bases each). The germline CDR1 and CDR2 sequences are SGDLS and YYNGEE. The V end lost 2 bases, the J end lost 4 bases, and 11 bases lay between the germline ends. CDR3 length equals 14 residues. For the CDR3, the DNA is TGTGCCAGCAGCGTCACGGGACCTCCAGATACGCAGTATTTT. Its protein is CASSVTGPPDTQYF. The variable domain in full, with the rest retrieved from reference TRBV9 and TRBJ2-3, is DSGVTQTPKHLITATGQRVTLRCSPRSGDLSVYWYQQSLDQGLQFLIQYYNGEERAKGNILERFSAQQFPDLHSELNLSSLELGDSALYFCASSVTGPPDTQYFGPGTRLTVL.

In its sample, this clonotype was seen many times. The chain employs TRBV7-9 and TRBJ2-1; the match to TRBD1 covers 8 bases. Germline values: CDR1 SEHNR, CDR2 FQNEAQ (reference sequence). The J segment lost 9 bases and the V segment lost 1 base, leaving 8 bases of the junction unmatched. This CDR3 has 15 residues. The CDR3 spells CASSLGQGSVGEQFF. DNA of the CDR3: TGTGCCAGCAGCTTAGGACAGGGGTCGGTCGGTGAGCAGTTCTTC.

This clonotype was found many times. The chain joins TRBV7-8 to TRBJ2-2, with 7 bases fitting TRBD1. Germline V CDR1 and CDR2: SGHVS, FQNEAQ. J lost 0 bases, V lost 1 base, and 5 bases had no gene match. This CDR3 is 17 amino acids long. DNA of the CDR3: TGTGCCAGCAGCTTAGGGCCACAGGGGTCGAACACCGGGGAGCTGTTTTTT. Encoded protein: CASSLGPQGSNTGELFF. The full variable domain, completed using reference TRBV7-8 and TRBJ2-2, is GAGVSQSPRYKVAKRGQDVALRCDPISGHVSLFWYQQALGQGPEFLTYFQNEAQLDKSGLPSDRFFAERPEGSVSTLKIQRTQQEDSAVYLCASSLGPQGSNTGELFFGEGSRLTVL.

With regard to this clonotype: A much bigger clone sits one base away, suggesting this may be a read error. This chain links TRBV2 with TRBJ2-1; 11 nucleotides line up with TRBD1. The V gene's germline CDR1 is SNHLY and CDR2 FYNNEI. The CDR3 runs to 15 residues. After removal of 4 bases from V and 12 bases from J, the junction contained 11 bases not matched to a gene. Here the CDR3 DNA reads TGTGCCAGCAGTGGCCGGGACAGGGGGGTCGGTGGGCAGTTCTTC. This encodes CASSGRDRGVGGQFF.

This clonotype was observed at least ten times. The chain uses TRBV4-2 and TRBJ2-3, with D perhaps assigned TRBD1 or TRBD2 (5 bases each). Germline lookup yields CDR1 LGHNA and CDR2 YNFKEQ. This CDR3 has 19 amino acids. Deletions cut 4 bases from V and 2 bases from J, with 25 bases between. As DNA, the CDR3 is TGTGCCAGCAGCCTCCGAGGGGTAGCAAGACCCGAGATCACAGATACGCAGTATTTT. Translation gives CASSLRGVARPEITDTQYF.

The chain joins TRBV3-1 to TRBJ2-5; TRBD1 agrees at 7 bases. Trimming cost V 10 bases and J 5 bases; bases outside gene matches: 10. The CDR3 is made up of 13 amino acids. Germline CDR1 is LGHDT and CDR2 is YNNKEL (reference sequence). CDR3 DNA sequence: TGTGCCACCCTCACAGGGGAAGGGGAGACCCAGTACTTC. It specifies CATLTGEGETQYF.

This clonotype came up many times. This rearrangement joins TRBV6-1 to TRBJ2-1, with D hard to call. Between the trimmed V and J ends, which lost 4 bases and 2 bases, there was a span of 15 bases. CDR1 is MNHNS and CDR2 is SASEGT in the germline V gene. CDR3 size: 16 residues. The CDR3 protein is CASSGPARVTYNEQFF. The CDR3 nucleotides are TGTGCCAGCAGTGGCCCAGCGCGAGTAACCTACAATGAGCAGTTCTTC.

In its sample, this clonotype was seen many times. The J gene is TRBJ2-7, the V gene TRBV20-1, with D possibly TRBD1 on 6 matching bases. Trimming pared 0 bases from V and 6 bases from J, leaving 15 bases between. CDR3 length: 14 residues. Germline CDR1 DFQATT, CDR2 SNEGSKA (reference sequence). CDR3 DNA: TGCAGTGCTAGAGATTACAACAGGGCGCTCGAGCAGTACTTC. Encoded protein: CSARDYNRALEQYF.

The chain has TRBV6-5 and TRBJ1-1; D ambiguous. Per the germline V gene, CDR1 is MNHEY and CDR2 is SVGAGI. This CDR3 is built from 14 residues. Deletions cut 0 bases from V and 11 bases from J, with 16 bases between. In DNA form, the CDR3 reads TGTGCCAGCAGTTACTCGAACAAAGAGAGACCCGCTTTCTTT. This encodes CASSYSNKERPAFF.

Many counts were recorded for this clonotype. The chain employs TRBV2 and TRBJ2-1; no clear D. Germline-derived CDR1 and CDR2 are SNHLY and FYNNEI. This CDR3 has 15 amino acids. The germline V and J ends were trimmed by 7 bases and 0 bases, with 13 bases remaining between them. CDR3 sequence: CASNLSPSSYNEQFF. The CDR3 DNA is TGTGCCAGCAATCTTAGCCCAAGCTCCTACAATGAGCAGTTCTTC. Using reference TRBV2 and TRBJ2-1 for the parts outside the CDR3, the full variable domain is EPEVTQTPSHQVTQMGQEVILRCVPISNHLYFYWYRQILGQKVEFLVSFYNNEISEKSEIFDDQFSVERPDGSNFTLKIRSTKLEDSAMYFCASNLSPSSYNEQFFGPGTRLTVL.

This clonotype showed up many times. V usage is TRBV29-1 and J usage is TRBJ1-4; D is unclear. The CDR3 length is 12 residues. V was clipped by 6 bases and J by 0 bases, with 5 bases between them. Germline V gene lookup returns CDR1 SQVTM and CDR2 ANQGSEA. The CDR3 DNA is TGCAGCGTGTCCACAACTAATGAAAAACTGTTTTTT. Its translation is CSVSTTNEKLFF.

This clonotype was detected many times. The rearrangement links TRBV4-1 to TRBJ2-5; 9 bases fit TRBD1. The V and J ends lost 6 bases and 3 bases, in that order; junction bases with no gene match: 17. Germline V CDR1 and CDR2: MGHRA, YSYEKL. The CDR3 is made up of 18 amino acids. CDR3 DNA: TGCGCCAGCAGTTCCCGGACCGGGACAGGGATTGTGAAAGAGACCCAGTACTTC. As protein: CASSSRTGTGIVKETQYF.

On this clonotype itself: A much larger clone lies a single base off, so this may be a read error. The genes are TRBV19 and TRBJ1-2, with 7 nucleotides matching TRBD1. Germline CDR1 is LNHDA and CDR2 is SQIVND (reference sequence). The CDR3 length is 15 residues. The CDR3, as DNA: TGTGCCAGTAGTATGGAGACAGGGAACAACTATGACTACACCTTC. Translating it yields CASSMETGNNYDYTF.

At least ten counts were recorded for this clonotype. The rearrangement uses TRBV27 and TRBJ2-7; 8 positions match TRBD2. V lost 5 bases to trimming and J lost 3 bases; unmatched junction nucleotides: 3. This CDR3 has 13 amino acids. Germline CDR1 and CDR2: MNHEY and SMNVEV (reference sequence). The CDR3, as DNA: TGTGCCAGCAGTCGTCGGGAGGGCTACGAGCAGTACTTC. It is translated as CASSRREGYEQYF.

This clonotype was counted only a few times. The V call is TRBV6-2 or TRBV6-3, the J call TRBJ1-5; 8 nucleotides align to TRBD1. Germline values: CDR1 MNHEY, CDR2 SVGEGT. This CDR3 region has 15 residues. J lost 7 bases, V lost 2 bases, and 7 bases had no gene match. The CDR3 reads CASSYRGQGGQPQHF. CDR3 in DNA: TGTGCCAGCAGTTACCGAGGACAGGGTGGACAGCCCCAGCATTTT.

A remark on this clonotype: A much larger clone lies one base from this, so it may be a read error. The chain joins TRBV6-1 to TRBJ2-3; no clear D gene. Trimming left V 6 bases short and J 8 bases short, with 12 bases between. This CDR3 has 12 amino acids. Germline CDR1 is MNHNS and CDR2 is SASEGT. This chain's CDR3 is CASSSPIVTQYF. The CDR3 DNA reads as TGTGCCAGCAGCTCCCCTATAGTTACGCAGTATTTT.

The chain combines TRBV28 with TRBJ2-4, with 8 bases fitting TRBD2. The CDR3 length is 14 residues. The trim removed 5 bases at V and 8 bases at J, leaving 8 bases unmatched. Germline CDR1 is MDHEN and CDR2 is SYDVKM. CDR3 DNA: TGTGCCAGCAGTCCATCGGGGGGGGTTGACATTCAGTACTTC. It yields the protein CASSPSGGVDIQYF.

At least ten counts were recorded for this clonotype. The chain has TRBV12-3 or TRBV12-4 and TRBJ2-3, with TRBD2 matching over 11 bases. This CDR3 has 16 amino acids. The V segment lost 7 bases and the J segment 0 bases; nucleotides outside the gene matches: 6. The CDR3 loop reads CASKGGLAASTDTQYF. The DNA for the CDR3 is TGTGCCAGCAAGGGGGGACTAGCGGCTAGCACAGATACGCAGTATTTT.

This clonotype has a count of ten or more. The chain employs TRBV4-1 and TRBJ1-4; D remains ambiguous. V was cut by 1 base and J by 5 bases, with 11 bases left in between. Germline V lookup: CDR1 MGHRA, CDR2 YSYEKL. This CDR3 has 15 residues. The CDR3 DNA reads as TGCGCCAGCAGCCAAGTTACCCAGCTCAATGAAAAACTGTTTTTT. Translation: CASSQVTQLNEKLFF.

The V gene is TRBV28, the J gene TRBJ2-7; the match to TRBD1 covers 8 bases. The CDR3 is 15 amino acids. J gave up 2 bases and V 5 bases, and 8 bases lay outside the gene matches. Germline lookup yields CDR1 MDHEN and CDR2 SYDVKM. Written as DNA, the CDR3 is TGTGCCAGCAGTGCCCCCGGACAGGGCGCCTACGAGCAGTACTTC. It codes for CASSAPGQGAYEQYF. The entire variable domain, with the rest obtained from reference TRBV28 and TRBJ2-7, is as follows: DVKVTQSSRYLVKRTGEKVFLECVQDMDHENMFWYRQDPGLGLRLIYFSYDVKMKEKGDIPEGYSVSREKKERFSLILESASTNQTSMYLCASSAPGQGAYEQYFGPGTRLTVT.

In regard to this clonotype: A much larger clone differs from this one at a single base, so this may be a read error. The chain recombines TRBV6-1 with TRBJ2-7; D unclear. Trimming took off 10 bases at V and 3 bases at J, with 4 bases between the two ends. The germline CDR1 and CDR2 sequences are MNHNS and SASEGT. The CDR3 is 9 residues long. The CDR3 DNA sequence: TGTGCCATAAGCTACGAGCAGTACTTC. It translates to CAISYEQYF.

This clonotype turned up a few times. The J gene is TRBJ2-1, the V gene TRBV11-2; possibly TRBD1 for D (6 bases). This CDR3 contains 15 residues. The V end lost 5 bases, the J end lost 4 bases, and 15 bases lay between the germline ends. Germline V lookup: CDR1 SGHAT, CDR2 FQNNGV. The CDR3 nucleotides read TGTGCCAGCAGCCCCCTCGGGACAACTTACAATGAGCAGTTCTTC. Translating gives CASSPLGTTYNEQFF.

The gene calls are TRBV28 and TRBJ1-2; no clear D. The germline V and J ends were trimmed by 8 bases and 9 bases, with 13 bases remaining between them. The CDR3 consists of 11 residues. CDR1 MDHEN and CDR2 SYDVKM come from the germline V gene. The CDR3, as DNA: TGTGCCAGCCGGGGAAATGGTAGCTACACCTTC. This translates into CASRGNGSYTF.

The V call is TRBV5-4, the J call TRBJ1-1; D not resolved. The CDR3 has 14 residues. Germline V CDR1 and CDR2: SGHNT, YYREEE (reference sequence). V was clipped by 4 bases and J by 6 bases, with 16 bases between them. As DNA, the CDR3 is TGTGCCAGCAGCAAGGAGGGCCGGATCTCTGAAGCTTTCTTT. It codes for CASSKEGRISEAFF.

With regard to this clonotype: A much larger clonotype is one base distant, so this may be a read error. The V gene is TRBV20-1, the J gene TRBJ2-1, with TRBD2 identical over 11 bases. CDR3 length: 18 residues. Germline lookup yields CDR1 DFQATT and CDR2 SNEGSKA (reference sequence). DNA for the CDR3: TGCAGTGCTAGAGATACCCTACGCCCTAGCGGGAGGAACAATGGGCAGTTCTTC. Translating gives CSARDTLRPSGRNNGQFF.